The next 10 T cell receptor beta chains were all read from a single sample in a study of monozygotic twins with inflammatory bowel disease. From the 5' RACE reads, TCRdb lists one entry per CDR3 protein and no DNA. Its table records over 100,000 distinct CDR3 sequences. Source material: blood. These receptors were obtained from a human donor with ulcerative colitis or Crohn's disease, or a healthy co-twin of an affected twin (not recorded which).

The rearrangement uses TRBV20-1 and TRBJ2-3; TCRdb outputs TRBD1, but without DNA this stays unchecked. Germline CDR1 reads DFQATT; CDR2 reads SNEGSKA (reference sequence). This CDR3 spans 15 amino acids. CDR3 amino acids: CSARAVAQGGDTQYF.

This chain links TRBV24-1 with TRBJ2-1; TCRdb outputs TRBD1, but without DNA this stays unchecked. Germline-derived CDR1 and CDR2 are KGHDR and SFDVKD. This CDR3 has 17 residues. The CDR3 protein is CATSKAPGTGEGNEQFF.

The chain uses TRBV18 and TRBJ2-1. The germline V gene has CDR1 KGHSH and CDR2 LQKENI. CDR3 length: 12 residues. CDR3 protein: CASSPAGTEQFF.

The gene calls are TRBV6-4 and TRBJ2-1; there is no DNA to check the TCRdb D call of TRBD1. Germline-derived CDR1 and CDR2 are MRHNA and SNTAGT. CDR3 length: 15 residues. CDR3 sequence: CASRRDRVSYNEQFF.

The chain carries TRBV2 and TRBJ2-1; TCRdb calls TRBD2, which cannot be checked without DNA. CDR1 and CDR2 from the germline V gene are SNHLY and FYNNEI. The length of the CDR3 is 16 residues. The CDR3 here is CASSELARGDYNEQFF. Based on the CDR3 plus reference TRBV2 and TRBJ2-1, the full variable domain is EPEVTQTPSHQVTQMGQEVILRCVPISNHLYFYWYRQILGQKVEFLVSFYNNEISEKSEIFDDQFSVERPDGSNFTLKIRSTKLEDSAMYFCASSELARGDYNEQFFGPGTRLTVL.

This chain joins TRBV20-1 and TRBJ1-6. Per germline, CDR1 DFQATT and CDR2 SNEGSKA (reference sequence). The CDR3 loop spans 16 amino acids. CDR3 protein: CSARDRVGIGNSPLHF.

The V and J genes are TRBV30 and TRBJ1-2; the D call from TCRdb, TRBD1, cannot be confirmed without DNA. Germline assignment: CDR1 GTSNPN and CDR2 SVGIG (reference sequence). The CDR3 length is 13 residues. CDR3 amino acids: CAWSTGQGNGYTF.

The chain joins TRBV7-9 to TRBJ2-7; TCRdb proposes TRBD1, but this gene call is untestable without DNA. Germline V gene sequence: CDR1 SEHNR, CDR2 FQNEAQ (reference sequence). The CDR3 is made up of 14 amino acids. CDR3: CASSSWAWEYEQYF.

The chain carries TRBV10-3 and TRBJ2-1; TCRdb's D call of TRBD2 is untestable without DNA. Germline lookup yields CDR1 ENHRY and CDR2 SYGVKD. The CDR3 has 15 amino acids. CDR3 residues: CAISEAGLAYNEQFF.

CDR3 region: CASSPRRGQKYEQYF. The chain joins TRBV18 to TRBJ2-7; without DNA, the TCRdb call of TRBD1 cannot be checked. Germline V CDR1 and CDR2: KGHSH, LQKENI. The CDR3 extends over 15 amino acids.